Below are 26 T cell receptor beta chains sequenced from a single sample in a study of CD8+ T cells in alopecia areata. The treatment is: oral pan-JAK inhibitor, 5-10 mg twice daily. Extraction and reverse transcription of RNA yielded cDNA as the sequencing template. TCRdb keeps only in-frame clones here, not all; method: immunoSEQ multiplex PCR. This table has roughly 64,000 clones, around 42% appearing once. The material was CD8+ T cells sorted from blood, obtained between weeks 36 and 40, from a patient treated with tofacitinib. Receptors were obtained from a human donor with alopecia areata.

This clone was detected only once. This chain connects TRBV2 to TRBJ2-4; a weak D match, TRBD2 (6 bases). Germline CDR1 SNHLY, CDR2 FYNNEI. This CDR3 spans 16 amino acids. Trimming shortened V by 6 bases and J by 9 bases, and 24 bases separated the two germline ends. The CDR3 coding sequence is TGTGCCAGCAGACTGGGGGGACCATTAGCCAAAGTCATTCAGTACTTC. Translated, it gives CASRLGGPLAKVIQYF.

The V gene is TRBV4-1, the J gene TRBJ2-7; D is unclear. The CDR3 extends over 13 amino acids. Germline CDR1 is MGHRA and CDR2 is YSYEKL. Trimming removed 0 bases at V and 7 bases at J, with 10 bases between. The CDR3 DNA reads TGCGCCAGCAGCCAAGATGGTGTCCGGGAGCAGTACTTC. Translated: CASSQDGVREQYF.

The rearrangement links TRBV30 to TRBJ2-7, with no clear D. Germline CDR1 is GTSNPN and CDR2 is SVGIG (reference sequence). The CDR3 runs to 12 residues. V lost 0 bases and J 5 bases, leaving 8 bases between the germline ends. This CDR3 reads CAWSVRLNEQYF. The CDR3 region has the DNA TGTGCCTGGAGTGTAAGGCTAAACGAGCAGTACTTC. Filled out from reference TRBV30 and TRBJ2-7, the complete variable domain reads SQTIHQWPATLVQPVGSPLSLECTVEGTSNPNLYWYRQAAGRGLQLLFYSVGIGQISSEVPQNLSASRPQDRQFILSSKKLLLSDSGFYLCAWSVRLNEQYFGPGTRLTVT.

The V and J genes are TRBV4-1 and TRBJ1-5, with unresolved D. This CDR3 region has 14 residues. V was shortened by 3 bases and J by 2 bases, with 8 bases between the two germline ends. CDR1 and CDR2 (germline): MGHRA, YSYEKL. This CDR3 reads CASSQVHGNQPQHF. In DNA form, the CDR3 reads TGCGCCAGCAGCCAGGTGCATGGCAATCAGCCCCAGCATTTT.

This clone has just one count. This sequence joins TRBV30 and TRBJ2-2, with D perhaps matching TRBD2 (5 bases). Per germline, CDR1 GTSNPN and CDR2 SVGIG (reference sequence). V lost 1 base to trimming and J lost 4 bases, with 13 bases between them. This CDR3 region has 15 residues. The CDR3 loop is CAWSEWLEGTGELFF. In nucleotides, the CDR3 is TGTGCCTGGAGTGAATGGTTAGAGGGCACCGGGGAGCTGTTTTTT.

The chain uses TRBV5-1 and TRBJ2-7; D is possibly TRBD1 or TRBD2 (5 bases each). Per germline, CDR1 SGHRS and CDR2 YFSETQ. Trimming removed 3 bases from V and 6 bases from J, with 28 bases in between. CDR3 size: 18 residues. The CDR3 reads CASSSRPCGDQSYCEQYF. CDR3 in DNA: TGCGCCAGCAGCTCCCGGCCGTGTGGGGACCAGTCCTATTGCGAGCAGTACTTC. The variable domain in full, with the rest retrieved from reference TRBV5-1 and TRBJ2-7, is KAGVTQTPRYLIKTRGQQVTLSCSPISGHRSVSWYQQTPGQGLQFLFEYFSETQRNKGNFPGRFSGRQFSNSRSEMNVSTLELGDSALYLCASSSRPCGDQSYCEQYFGPGTRLTVT.

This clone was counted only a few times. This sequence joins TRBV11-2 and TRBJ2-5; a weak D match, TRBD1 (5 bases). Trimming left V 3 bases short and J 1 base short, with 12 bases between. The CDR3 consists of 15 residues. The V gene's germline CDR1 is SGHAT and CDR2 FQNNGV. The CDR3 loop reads CASSFLPGPQETQYF. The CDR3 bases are TGTGCCAGCAGCTTTCTTCCAGGGCCCCAAGAGACCCAGTACTTC.

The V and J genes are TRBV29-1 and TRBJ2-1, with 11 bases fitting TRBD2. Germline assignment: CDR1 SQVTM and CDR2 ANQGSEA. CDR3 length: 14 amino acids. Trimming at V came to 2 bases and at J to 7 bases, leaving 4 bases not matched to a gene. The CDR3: CSVEFLAGGNEQFF. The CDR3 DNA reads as TGCAGCGTTGAATTCCTAGCGGGAGGAAATGAGCAGTTCTTC.

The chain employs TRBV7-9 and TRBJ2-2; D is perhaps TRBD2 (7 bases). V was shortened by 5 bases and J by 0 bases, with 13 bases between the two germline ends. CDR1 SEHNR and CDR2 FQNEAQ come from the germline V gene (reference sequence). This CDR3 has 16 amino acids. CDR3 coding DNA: TGTGCCAGCAGCCCCTCGGGGGGCGCGAACACCGGGGAGCTGTTTTTT. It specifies CASSPSGGANTGELFF.

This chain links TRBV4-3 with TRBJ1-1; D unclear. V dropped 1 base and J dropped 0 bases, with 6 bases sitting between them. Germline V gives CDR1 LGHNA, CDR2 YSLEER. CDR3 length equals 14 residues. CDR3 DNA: TGCGCCAGCAGCCAAGGGGTCATGAACACTGAAGCTTTCTTT. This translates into CASSQGVMNTEAFF.

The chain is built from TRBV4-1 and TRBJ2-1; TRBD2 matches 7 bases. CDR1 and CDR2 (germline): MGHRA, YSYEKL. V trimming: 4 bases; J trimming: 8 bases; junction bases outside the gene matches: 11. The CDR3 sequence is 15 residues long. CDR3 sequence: CASSPGGLALDEQFF. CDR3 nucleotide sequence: TGCGCCAGCAGCCCGGGGGGTCTAGCGTTGGATGAGCAGTTCTTC.

CDR3 in DNA: TGTGCCAGCAGCTTAGTCCGCCCCGGTGGTGAGCAGTTCTTC. It specifies CASSLVRPGGEQFF. The rearrangement links TRBV7-2 to TRBJ2-1; D is ambiguous. From germline, CDR1 is SGHTA and CDR2 FQGNSA. This CDR3 has 14 residues. With 1 base removed from V and 9 bases from J, the gap between germline ends came to 13 bases.

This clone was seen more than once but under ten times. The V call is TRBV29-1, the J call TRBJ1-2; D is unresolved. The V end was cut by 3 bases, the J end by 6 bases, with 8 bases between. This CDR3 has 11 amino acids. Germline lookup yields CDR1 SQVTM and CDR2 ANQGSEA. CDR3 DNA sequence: TGCAGCGTTGACATCGCCGATGGCTACACCTTC. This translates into CSVDIADGYTF.

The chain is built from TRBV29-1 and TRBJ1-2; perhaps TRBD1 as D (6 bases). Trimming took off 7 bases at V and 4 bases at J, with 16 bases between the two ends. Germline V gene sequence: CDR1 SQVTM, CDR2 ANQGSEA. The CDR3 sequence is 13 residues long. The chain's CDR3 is CSGGDRSLYGYTF. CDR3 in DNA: TGCAGCGGAGGAGACAGGAGTCTCTATGGCTACACCTTC. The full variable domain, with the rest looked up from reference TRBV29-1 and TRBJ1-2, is SAVISQKPSRDICQRGTSLTIQCQVDSQVTMMFWYRQQPGQSLTLIATANQGSEATYESGFVIDKFPISRPNLTFSTLTVSNMSPEDSSIYLCSGGDRSLYGYTFGSGTRLTVV.

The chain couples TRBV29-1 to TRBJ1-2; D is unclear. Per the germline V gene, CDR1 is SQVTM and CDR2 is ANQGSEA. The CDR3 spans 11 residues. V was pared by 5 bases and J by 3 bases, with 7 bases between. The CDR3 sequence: CSVPADYGYTF. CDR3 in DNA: TGCAGCGTTCCCGCTGACTATGGCTACACCTTC.

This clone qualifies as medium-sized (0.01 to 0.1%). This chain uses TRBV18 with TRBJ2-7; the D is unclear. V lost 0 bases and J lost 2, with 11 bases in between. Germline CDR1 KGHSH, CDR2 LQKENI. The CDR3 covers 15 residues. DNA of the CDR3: TGTGCCAGCTCACCACCGTCGGGTGCGGCCTACGAGCAGTACTTC. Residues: CASSPPSGAAYEQYF.

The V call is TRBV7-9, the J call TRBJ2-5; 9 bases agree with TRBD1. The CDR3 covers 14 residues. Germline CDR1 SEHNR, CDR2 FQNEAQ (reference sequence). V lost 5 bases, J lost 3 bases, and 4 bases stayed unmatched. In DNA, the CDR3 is TGTGCCAGCAGCCTCTGGGACAGGGAAGAGACCCAGTACTTC. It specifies CASSLWDREETQYF.

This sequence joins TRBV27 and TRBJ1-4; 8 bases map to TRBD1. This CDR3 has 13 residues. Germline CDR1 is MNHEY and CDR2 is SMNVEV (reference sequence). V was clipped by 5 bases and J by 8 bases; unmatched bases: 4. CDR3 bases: TGTGCCAGCAGTAGCCAGGGGGCGGAAAAACTGTTTTTT. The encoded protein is CASSSQGAEKLFF.

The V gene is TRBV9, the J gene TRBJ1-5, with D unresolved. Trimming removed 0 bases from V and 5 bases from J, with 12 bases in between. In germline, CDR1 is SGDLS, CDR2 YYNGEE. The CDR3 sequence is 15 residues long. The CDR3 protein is CASSVDSRRDQPQHF. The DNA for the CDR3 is TGTGCCAGCAGCGTAGATTCCCGGAGGGATCAGCCCCAGCATTTT.

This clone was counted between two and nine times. The CDR3 DNA sequence: TGTGCCAGCAGCTTAGGGGAAGGCGAGCAGTACTTC. Its protein is CASSLGEGEQYF. The chain has TRBV11-2 and TRBJ2-7; D remains ambiguous. Trimming stripped 1 base from V and 6 bases from J, with 7 bases between. Germline assignment: CDR1 SGHAT and CDR2 FQNNGV. The CDR3 runs to 12 residues. The full variable domain, in which reference TRBV11-2 and TRBJ2-7 provide the parts outside the CDR3, is EAGVAQSPRYKIIEKRQSVAFWCNPISGHATLYWYQQILGQGPKLLIQFQNNGVVDDSQLPKDRFSAERLKGVDSTLKIQPAKLEDSAVYLCASSLGEGEQYFGPGTRLTVT.

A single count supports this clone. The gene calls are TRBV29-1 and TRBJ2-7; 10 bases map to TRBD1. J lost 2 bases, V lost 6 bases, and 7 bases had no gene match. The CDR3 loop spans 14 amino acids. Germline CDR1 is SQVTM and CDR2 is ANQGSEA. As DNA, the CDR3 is TGCAGCGTGAGGGGACAGGGGCTTACCTACGAGCAGTACTTC. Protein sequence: CSVRGQGLTYEQYF.

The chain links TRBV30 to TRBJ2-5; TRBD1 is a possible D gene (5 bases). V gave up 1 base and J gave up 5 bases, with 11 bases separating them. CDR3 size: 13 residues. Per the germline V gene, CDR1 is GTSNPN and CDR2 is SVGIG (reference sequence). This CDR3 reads CAWSAGFRETQYF. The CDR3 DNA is TGTGCCTGGAGTGCAGGGTTTCGGGAGACCCAGTACTTC.

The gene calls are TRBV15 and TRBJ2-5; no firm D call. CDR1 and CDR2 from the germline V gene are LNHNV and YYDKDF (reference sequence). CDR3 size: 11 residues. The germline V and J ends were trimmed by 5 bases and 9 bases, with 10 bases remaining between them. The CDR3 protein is CATSPGVAQYF. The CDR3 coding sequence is TGTGCCACCAGCCCGGGCGTGGCCCAGTACTTC.

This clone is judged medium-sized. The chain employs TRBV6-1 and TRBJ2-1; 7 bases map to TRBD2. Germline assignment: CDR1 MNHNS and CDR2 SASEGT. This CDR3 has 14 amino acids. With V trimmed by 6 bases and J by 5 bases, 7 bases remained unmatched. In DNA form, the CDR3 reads TGTGCCAGCAGCGGACTAGGGAGGGACAATGAGCAGTTCTTC. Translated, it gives CASSGLGRDNEQFF.

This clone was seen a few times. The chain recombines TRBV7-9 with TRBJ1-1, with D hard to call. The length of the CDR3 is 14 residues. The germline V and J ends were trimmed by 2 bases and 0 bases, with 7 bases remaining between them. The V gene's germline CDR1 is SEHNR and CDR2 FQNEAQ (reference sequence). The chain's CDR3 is CASSLTTVNTEAFF. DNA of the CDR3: TGTGCCAGCAGCTTAACGACGGTGAACACTGAAGCTTTCTTT.

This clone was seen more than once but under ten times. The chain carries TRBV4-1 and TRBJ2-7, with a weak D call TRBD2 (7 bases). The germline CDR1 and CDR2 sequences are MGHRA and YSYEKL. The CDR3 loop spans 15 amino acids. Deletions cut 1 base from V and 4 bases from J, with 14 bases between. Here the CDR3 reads CASSQVAGAPYEQYF. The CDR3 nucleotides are TGCGCCAGCAGCCAAGTGGCGGGGGCGCCGTACGAGCAGTACTTC.